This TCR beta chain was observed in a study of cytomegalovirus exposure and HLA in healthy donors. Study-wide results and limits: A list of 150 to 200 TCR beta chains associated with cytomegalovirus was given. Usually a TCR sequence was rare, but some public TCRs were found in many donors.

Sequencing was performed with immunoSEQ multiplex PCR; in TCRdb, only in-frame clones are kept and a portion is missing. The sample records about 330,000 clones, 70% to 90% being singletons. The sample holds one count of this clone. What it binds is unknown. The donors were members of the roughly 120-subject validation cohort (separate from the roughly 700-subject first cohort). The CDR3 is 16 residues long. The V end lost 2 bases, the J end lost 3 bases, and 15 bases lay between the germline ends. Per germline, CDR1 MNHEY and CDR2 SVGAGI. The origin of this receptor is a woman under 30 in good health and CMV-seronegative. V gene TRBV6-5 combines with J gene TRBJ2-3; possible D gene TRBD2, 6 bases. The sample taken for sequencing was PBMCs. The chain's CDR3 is CASSYAGLASTDTQYF. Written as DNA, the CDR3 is TGTGCCAGCAGTTACGCTGGTCTAGCGTCAACAGATACGCAGTATTTT.